This T cell receptor beta chain was recovered during a study of a mutant IDH1 vaccine in newly diagnosed glioma (dated by TCRdb to the early 2020s). Looking at the study overall: Eight vaccinations were administered to patients in weeks 1, 3, 5, 7, 11, 15, 19 and 23, corresponding to visits V03 through V10. In the chemotherapy-containing groups, vaccination started alongside temozolomide cycles, whereas in patients who had radiotherapy alone it started 4-6 weeks after radiotherapy. Of the approximately 34 patients who were treated, about 60% were male and roughly 38% were female, and the mean age was around 41 years. Before enrollment, most patients had been given radiochemotherapy with temozolomide as standard therapy, while the rest had received either radiotherapy alone or temozolomide alone. Six visits were used for peripheral blood collection: V03 (baseline), V05, V07, V10, V12 and V13. Longitudinal TCRB deep sequencing was done for roughly 23 treated patients, wherever samples were available for exploratory analyses. Study-wide findings and limitations: Selection of PBMC samples for TCRB deep sequencing was based on availability. Vaccine-induced immune responses across multiple MHC alleles were detected in 93.3% of patients. It was noted by the authors that analyses of patient blood samples could not be reproduced owing to sample limitations. Pseudoprogression appeared unrelated to alterations in the top peripheral T cell clonotypes detected by TCRB sequencing.

The library was produced with the immunoSEQ multiplex PCR assay. Rearranged TCR beta chain sequences were amplified with the hsTCRB Kit following the manufacturer's protocol. Sequencing of TCRB libraries was carried out on an Illumina MiSeq. The study's processing was this. The kit vendor's proprietary platform handled demultiplexing, trimming and gene mapping. The table comes from immuneACCESS by way of TCRdb, which keeps in-frame sequences with V and J called. Part of the clones is missing from these tables; in studies checked, under half for an unresolved V gene and the rest for unknown reasons. V and J calls plus clone size are reproduced from that table; the DNA served to infer D and trimming. The sample data list 20,000 to 25,000 clones, and roughly four fifths of these were observed just once. The ten largest clonotypes hold less than 15% of the sample. Trimming removed 4 bases from V and 4 bases from J; the gene matches leave 9 bases unexplained. CDR1 and CDR2 are drawn from the germline V gene: SGHDT, YYEEEE. The CDR3 numbers 15 residues from cysteine through phenylalanine. The retained sequence is limited to the CDR3, 45 bases, with the frame set at the first base.

Comment on this clone: Its antigen specificity is not known. Per-base qualities were not stored, and no clone one base away is much larger.

Per the publication, the time point label means: week 23, last vaccination. Every vaccine dose consisted of 300 ug of a 20-mer mutant IDH1 peptide in Montanide, administered subcutaneously together with topical imiquimod. All donors had newly diagnosed IDH1-mutant astrocytomas of WHO grade 3 or 4 that showed loss of nuclear ATRX. The samples were drawn from NOA16, a multicentre, single-arm, open-label phase I trial in Germany that tested a mutant IDH1 peptide vaccine in humans for the first time. Genomic DNA for TCRB sequencing was extracted from EDTA blood using the DNeasy Blood and Tissue Kit. Source: PBMCs, taken from a glioma patient whose treatment included an IDH1 peptide vaccine. The clonotype originates from a young man with glioma. The chain is made from TRBV5-6 and TRBJ2-7; TRBD2 aligns with 9 central bases. In nucleotide form, the sequence is TGTGCCAGCAGCCCTCTAAGGCGGGAGGGTTACGAGCAGTACTTC. This is translated as CASSPLRREGYEQYF.